This TCR beta chain was sequenced in a study of somatic mutations in cytotoxic T cells in rheumatoid arthritis. Broader study findings: Rheumatoid arthritis patients showed slight TRBV07 underrepresentation, unadjusted for multiple comparisons. The identity of the antigens targeted by the expanded CD8+ clones remained unknown. Relative to age-matched healthy controls, rheumatoid arthritis patients did not differ significantly in CD8+ T-cell clonality.

Positive magnetic bead selection isolated CD4+ and CD8+ cells, and flow cytometry checked purity. Clones were read by immunoSEQ multiplex PCR, and TCRdb kept only the in-frame ones, dropping some. This sample carries 6,000 or so clones, around three quarters of them seen once, and the ten largest clones take 35% to 45%. A remark on this clone: Its antigen is unidentified.

The CDR3 length is 14 residues. The germline V gene encodes CDR1 MNHNS and CDR2 SASEGT. The V and J ends lost 2 bases and 4 bases, in that order; junction bases with no gene match: 4. The chain couples TRBV6-1 to TRBJ1-2; 7 bases agree with TRBD1. The TCR comes from a woman between 50 and 59 years old in good health. Specimen: CD8+ T cells sorted from blood. CDR3 sequence reads: CASSETQGGYGYTF. The CDR3 coding sequence is TGTGCCAGCAGTGAAACCCAGGGGGGCTATGGCTACACCTTC.